The T cell receptor beta chain under discussion was sequenced for a study of OX40 agonist ivuxolimab in advanced cancers. As for the study in general: At doses from 0.01 to 10 mg/kg, patients were given intravenous ivuxolimab every 2 weeks.

The CDR3 is made up of 11 amino acids. CDR1 is SGDLS and CDR2 is YYNGEE in the germline V gene. Trimming pared 0 bases from V and 4 bases from J, leaving 0 bases between. Points on this clone: Other nucleotide sequences from this sample produce the same CDR3.

Profiled with immunoSEQ multiplex PCR; TCRdb holds only in-frame clones, not every one. The sample lists roughly 75,000 clones; 70% to 90% were seen once. The sequence came from an adult with an advanced solid tumor such as melanoma, head and neck, liver or kidney cancer. This chain joins TRBV9 and TRBJ2-3; D ambiguous. The sequences come from CD4+ or CD8+ T cells sorted from blood, collected in a trial of the OX40 agonist ivuxolimab. The CDR3 loop is CASSVADTQYF. For the CDR3, the DNA is TGTGCCAGCAGCGTAGCAGATACGCAGTATTTT. The variable domain in full, with the rest retrieved from reference TRBV9 and TRBJ2-3, is DSGVTQTPKHLITATGQRVTLRCSPRSGDLSVYWYQQSLDQGLQFLIQYYNGEERAKGNILERFSAQQFPDLHSELNLSSLELGDSALYFCASSVADTQYFGPGTRLTVL.